This T cell receptor (beta chain) was sequenced in a study of blood T cell repertoires in COVID-19. For the study at large: From the United States, Italy and Spain came samples of acute and convalescent COVID-19.

Method: immunoSEQ multiplex PCR; TCRdb's copy keeps in-frame clones and lacks some. The data contain 150,000 to 180,000 clones, about 80% of them singletons. V lost 2 bases and J lost 3; bases outside the gene matches: 1. The V gene's germline CDR1 is SGHRS and CDR2 YFSETQ. The CDR3 covers 15 residues. The sequence was obtained from a woman aged 55-75 years with acute or convalescent COVID-19. V usage is TRBV5-1 and J usage is TRBJ2-1, with 11 bases that match TRBD2. Sequenced material: peripheral blood. CDR3 bases: TGCGCCAGCAGCTTTGGGACTAGCGGCTACAATGAGCAGTTCTTC. Amino acid sequence: CASSFGTSGYNEQFF.